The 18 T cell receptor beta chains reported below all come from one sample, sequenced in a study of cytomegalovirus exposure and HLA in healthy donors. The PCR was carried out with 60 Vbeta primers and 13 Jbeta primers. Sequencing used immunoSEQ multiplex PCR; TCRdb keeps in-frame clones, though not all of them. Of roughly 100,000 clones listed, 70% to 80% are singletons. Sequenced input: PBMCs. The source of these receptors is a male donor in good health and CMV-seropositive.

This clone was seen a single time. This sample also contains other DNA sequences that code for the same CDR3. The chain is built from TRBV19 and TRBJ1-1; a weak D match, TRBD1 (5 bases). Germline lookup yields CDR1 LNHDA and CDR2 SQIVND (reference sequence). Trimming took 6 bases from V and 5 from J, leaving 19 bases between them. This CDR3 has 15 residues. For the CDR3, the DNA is TGTGCCAGTAGCCCTTACGGCAGGGAACGGACTGAAGCTTTCTTT. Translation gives CASSPYGRERTEAFF.

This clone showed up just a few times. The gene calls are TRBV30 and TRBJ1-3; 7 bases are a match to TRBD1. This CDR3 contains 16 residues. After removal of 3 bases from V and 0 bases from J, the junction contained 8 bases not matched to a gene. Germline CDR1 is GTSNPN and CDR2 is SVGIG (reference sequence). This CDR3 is CAWRRGQSVSGNTIYF. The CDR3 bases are TGTGCCTGGAGGAGGGGACAGTCGGTCTCTGGAAACACCATATATTTT.

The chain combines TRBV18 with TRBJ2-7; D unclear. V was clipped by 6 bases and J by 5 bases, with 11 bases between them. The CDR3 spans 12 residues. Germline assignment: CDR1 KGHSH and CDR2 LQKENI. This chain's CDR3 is CASSQSGDEQYF. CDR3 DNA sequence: TGTGCCAGCTCTCAGTCCGGAGACGAGCAGTACTTC. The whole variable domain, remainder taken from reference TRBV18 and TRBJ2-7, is NAGVMQNPRHLVRRRGQEARLRCSPMKGHSHVYWYRQLPEEGLKFMVYLQKENIIDESGMPKERFSAEFPKEGPSILRIQQVVRGDSAAYFCASSQSGDEQYFGPGTRLTVT.

The CDR3, as DNA: TGTGCCACCAGCAGAGATCGTGCGGCTAGCGGGAGGACCGAGCAGTACTTC. Its protein product is CATSRDRAASGRTEQYF. This sequence joins TRBV15 and TRBJ2-7; 11 bases are shared with TRBD2. The germline CDR1 and CDR2 sequences are LNHNV and YYDKDF (reference sequence). The CDR3 is made up of 17 amino acids. V lost 0 bases and J lost 6; bases outside the gene matches: 10.

The CDR3 DNA sequence: TGTGCCAGCAGTGACAGTAACATGAACACTGAAGCTTTCTTT. It specifies CASSDSNMNTEAFF. J is TRBJ1-1 and V is TRBV28, with a tentative D call TRBD1 (5 bases). CDR1 and CDR2 (germline): MDHEN, SYDVKM. Trimming pared 5 bases from V and 0 bases from J, leaving 10 bases between. There are 14 residues in the CDR3.

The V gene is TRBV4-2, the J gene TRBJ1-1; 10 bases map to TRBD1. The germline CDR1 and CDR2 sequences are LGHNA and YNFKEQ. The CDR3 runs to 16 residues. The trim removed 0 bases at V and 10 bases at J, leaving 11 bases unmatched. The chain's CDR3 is CASSQDYRTGGVGAFF. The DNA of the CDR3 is TGTGCCAGCAGCCAAGATTATCGGACAGGGGGAGTCGGAGCTTTCTTT.

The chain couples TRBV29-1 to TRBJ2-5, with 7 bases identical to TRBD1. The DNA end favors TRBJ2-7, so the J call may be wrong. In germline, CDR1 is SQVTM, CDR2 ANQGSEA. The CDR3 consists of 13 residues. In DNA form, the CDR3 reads TGCAGCGTCGGCCGGGACAGCTCCTACGAGCAGTACTTC. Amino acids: CSVGRDSSYEQYF.

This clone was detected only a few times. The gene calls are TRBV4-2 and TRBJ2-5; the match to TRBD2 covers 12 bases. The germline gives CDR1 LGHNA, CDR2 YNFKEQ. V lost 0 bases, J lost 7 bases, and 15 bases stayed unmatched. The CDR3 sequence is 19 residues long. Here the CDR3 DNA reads TGTGCCAGCAGCCAAGATTTGCTAGCGGGAGGGAGTAATCTTGTGACCCAGTACTTC. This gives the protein CASSQDLLAGGSNLVTQYF.

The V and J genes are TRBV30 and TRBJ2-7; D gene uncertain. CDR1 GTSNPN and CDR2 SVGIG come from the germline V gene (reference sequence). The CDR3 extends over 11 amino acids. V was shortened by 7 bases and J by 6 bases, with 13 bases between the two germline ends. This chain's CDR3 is CAYLTASEQYF. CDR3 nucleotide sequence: TGTGCCTATCTAACTGCTTCCGAGCAGTACTTC.

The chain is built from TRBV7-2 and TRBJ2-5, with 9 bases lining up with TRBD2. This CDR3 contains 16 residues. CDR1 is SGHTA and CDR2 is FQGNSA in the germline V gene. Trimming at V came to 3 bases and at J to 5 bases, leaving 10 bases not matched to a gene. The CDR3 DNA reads TGTGCCAGCAGCTTTGCTAGCGGGACCCTCCGGGAGACCCAGTACTTC. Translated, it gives CASSFASGTLRETQYF.

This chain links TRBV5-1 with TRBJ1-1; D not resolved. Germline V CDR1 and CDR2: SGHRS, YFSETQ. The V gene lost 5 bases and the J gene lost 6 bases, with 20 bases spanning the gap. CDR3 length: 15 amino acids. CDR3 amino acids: CASSYGVGTTPEAFF. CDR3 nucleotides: TGCGCCAGCAGTTACGGGGTGGGTACAACGCCTGAAGCTTTCTTT.

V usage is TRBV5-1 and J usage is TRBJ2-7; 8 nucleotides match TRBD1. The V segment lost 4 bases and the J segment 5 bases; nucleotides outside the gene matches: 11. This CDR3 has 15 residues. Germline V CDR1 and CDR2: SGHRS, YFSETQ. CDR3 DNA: TGCGCCAGCAGCCGCACCGGGGACAGGTATGACGAGCAGTACTTC. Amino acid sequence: CASSRTGDRYDEQYF.

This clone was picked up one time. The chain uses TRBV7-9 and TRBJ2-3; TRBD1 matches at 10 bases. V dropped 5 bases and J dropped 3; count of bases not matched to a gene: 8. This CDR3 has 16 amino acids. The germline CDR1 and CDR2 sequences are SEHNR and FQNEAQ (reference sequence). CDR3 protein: CASSPRTGGGTDTQYF. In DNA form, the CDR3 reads TGTGCCAGCAGCCCTCGGACAGGGGGAGGGACAGATACGCAGTATTTT.

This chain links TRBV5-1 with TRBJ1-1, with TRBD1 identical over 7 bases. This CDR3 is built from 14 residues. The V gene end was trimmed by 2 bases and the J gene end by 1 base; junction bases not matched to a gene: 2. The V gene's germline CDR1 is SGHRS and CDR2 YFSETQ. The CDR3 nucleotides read TGCGCCAGCAGCTTTGGACAGGAGAACACTGAAGCTTTCTTT. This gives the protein CASSFGQENTEAFF. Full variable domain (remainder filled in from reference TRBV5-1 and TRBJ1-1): KAGVTQTPRYLIKTRGQQVTLSCSPISGHRSVSWYQQTPGQGLQFLFEYFSETQRNKGNFPGRFSGRQFSNSRSEMNVSTLELGDSALYLCASSFGQENTEAFFGQGTRLTVV.

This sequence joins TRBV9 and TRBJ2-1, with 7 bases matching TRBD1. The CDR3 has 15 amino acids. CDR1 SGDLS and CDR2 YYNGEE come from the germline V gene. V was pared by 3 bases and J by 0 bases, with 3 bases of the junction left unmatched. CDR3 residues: CASSERQGSYNEQFF. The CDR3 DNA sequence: TGTGCCAGCAGCGAGAGACAGGGCTCCTACAATGAGCAGTTCTTC.

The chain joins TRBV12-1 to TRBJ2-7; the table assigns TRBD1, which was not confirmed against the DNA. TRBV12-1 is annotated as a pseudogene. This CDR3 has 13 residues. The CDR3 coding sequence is TGTGCCAGCAGCTTTGGGGCTATCTACGAGCAGTACTTC. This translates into CASSFGAIYEQYF.

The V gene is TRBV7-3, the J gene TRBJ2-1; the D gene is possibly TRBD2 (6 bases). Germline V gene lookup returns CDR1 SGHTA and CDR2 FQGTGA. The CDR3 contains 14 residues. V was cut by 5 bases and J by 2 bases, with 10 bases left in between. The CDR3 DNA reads TGTGCCAGCAGCCCCGGGGGAACCTACAATGAGCAGTTCTTC. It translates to CASSPGGTYNEQFF.

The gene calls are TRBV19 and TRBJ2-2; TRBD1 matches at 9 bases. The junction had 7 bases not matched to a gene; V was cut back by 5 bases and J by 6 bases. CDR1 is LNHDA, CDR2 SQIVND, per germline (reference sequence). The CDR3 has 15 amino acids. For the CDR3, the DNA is TGTGCCAGTAGTTGGACAGGGGTAAATTCCGGGGAGCTGTTTTTT. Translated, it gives CASSWTGVNSGELFF.